The following is a T cell receptor beta chain sequence with its context. The antigen is not known. Libraries were prepared by immunoSEQ multiplex PCR; TCRdb keeps only in-frame clonotypes and omits some of them. The sample lists 30,000 to 35,000 clones; about 84% were seen once. Second-dose timings of about 4 or about 12 weeks were pooled. This record comes from a study of T cell responses to AZD1222 COVID-19 vaccine. Points from the study as a whole: Donors in the cohort were predominantly white British and more often female, and clonal diversity was possibly underestimated. No repertoire was sampled before or during the peak T cell response, only after it. Unmutated regions of variants are reportedly targeted by nearly half of spike-specific TCRs.

V lost 2 bases and J 5 bases, leaving 20 bases between the germline ends. Germline loops: CDR1 LGHDT, CDR2 YNNKEL (reference sequence). The CDR3 runs to 17 residues. The chain is built from TRBV3-1 (or the pseudogene TRBV3-2) and TRBJ2-3; D may be TRBD2 (7 bases). Source: peripheral blood, taken 28 days after the second AZD1222 dose. The sequence came from an adult who received the AZD1222 COVID-19 vaccine. The CDR3 spells CASSQLPPGGFGDTQYF. As DNA, the CDR3 is TGTGCCAGCAGCCAACTCCCACCGGGGGGCTTTGGAGATACGCAGTATTTT.